The rows below give T cell receptor beta chains drawn from one sample of a study of technical replicates of blood from a handful of donors. Data came from immunoSEQ multiplex PCR; TCRdb stores just in-frame clones and leaves some out. The top ten hold approximately 0.4% of the sample, which has about 70,000 clones, 90% to 95% seen once. Input material: T cells isolated from PBMCs. The receptor set was obtained from a human donor in good health. The CDR3 runs from the conserved cysteine through the conserved F or W. The order of the fields is clone size, J gene, V gene, D gene, CDR3 DNA, CDR3 protein. The D gene is left open where the match is weak. Not all rows give a size; the values are once, few, many and, for expanded clones, a class.

>once|TRBJ1-1|TRBV10-3|TRBD1
TGTGCCATCAGTGCCGGACAGGGAATAGCTGAAGCTTTCTTT
CAISAGQGIAEAFF
>-|TRBJ2-1|TRBV4-1|-
TGCGCCAGCAGTACTAGGGCGGCCCAGTTCTTC
CASSTRAAQFF
>-|TRBJ2-1|TRBV28|TRBD2
TGTGCCAGCAGTTCCCCTAGCGGGAGTAGCTACAATGAGCAGTTCTTC
CASSSPSGSSYNEQFF
>-|TRBJ2-7|TRBV11-2|-
TGTGCCAGCAGCTTTGCAGGCTACGAGCAGTACTTC
CASSFAGYEQYF
>-|TRBJ1-3|TRBV5-6|-
TGTGCCAGCAGCTACTTAAACACCATATATTTT
CASSYLNTIYF
>-|TRBJ2-1|TRBV5-1|TRBD1
TGCGCCAGCAGCTCCGACGGGGGGACAGGGGAAAAGGGGGTCTTC
CASSSDGGTGEKGVF
>-|TRBJ1-1|TRBV9|-
TGTGCCAGCAGCGAGTTATTCAGGGTGAACACTGAAGCTTTCTTT
CASSELFRVNTEAFF
>once|TRBJ2-2|TRBV30|-
TGTGCCTGGAGGCCGGGGAAGACGAGCACTTCGAACACCGGGGAGCTGTTTTTT
CAWRPGKTSTSNTGELFF
>-|TRBJ1-1|TRBV2|-
TGTGCCAGCTCTCTCGAGGAGTACACTGAAGCTTTCTTT
CASSLEEYTEAFF
>-|TRBJ1-1|TRBV5-4|-
TGTGCCAGCAGCCCCGCCGGGACTGAACTTAAAGCTTTCTTT
CASSPAGTELKAFF
>-|TRBJ1-4|TRBV18|TRBD1
TGTGCCAGCTCAGCGGGACAGGGGGCTGGAAAACTGTTTTTT
CASSAGQGAGKLFF
>-|TRBJ1-1|TRBV28|-
TGTGCCAGCAGTCCCAAGGAGGGGTTTAGGAAGACTGAAGCTTTCTTT
CASSPKEGFRKTEAFF
>-|TRBJ2-7|TRBV21-1|-
TGTGCCAGCAGCAAAAAACGGTATCCGGGGGAGCAGTACTTC
CASSKKRYPGEQYF
>-|TRBJ1-5|TRBV7-9|-
TGTGCCAGCAGCATACAGGGTAATAGGGAGCCCCAGCATTTT
CASSIQGNREPQHF
>-|TRBJ1-1|TRBV6-1|TRBD1
TGTGCCAGCAGTGACGGGACAGGTGGTTCTACATCGGAAGCTTTCTTT
CASSDGTGGSTSEAFF
>-|TRBJ2-2|TRBV30|TRBD2
TGTGCCTGGACTAGCGGGCTTAGCGGGGAGCTGTTTTTT
CAWTSGLSGELFF
>-|TRBJ1-5|TRBV27|-
TGTGCCAGCAGTTTATTAGACCCAAGGAGGGCCGGCAATCAGCCCCAGCATTTT
CASSLLDPRRAGNQPQHF
>-|TRBJ1-5|TRBV7-2|TRBD1
TGTGCCAGCAGCGGAGGGGGCGCCGGACAGCCCCAGCATTTT
CASSGGGAGQPQHF
>-|TRBJ2-2|TRBV19|TRBD2
TGTGCCAGTAGTTCCGGACTAGCGGGAGGGGCGAACACCGGGGAGCTGTTTTTT
CASSSGLAGGANTGELFF
>-|TRBJ2-7|TRBV19|TRBD1
TGTGCCAGTAGTACCAGACAGGGCGGCGAGCAGTACTTC
CASSTRQGGEQYF
>-|TRBJ2-7|TRBV7-2|TRBD1
TGTGCCAGCAGCTGGGGGGACAGGGCCAACGAGCAGTACTTC
CASSWGDRANEQYF
>once|TRBJ2-1|TRBV7-3|TRBD2
TGTGCCAGCAGCTTTAGCGGGAGCTCCTACAATGAGCAGTTCTTC
CASSFSGSSYNEQFF
>once|TRBJ1-2|TRBV27|-
TGTGCCAGCAGTTTAAACAGGGCCTACTATGGCTACACCTTC
CASSLNRAYYGYTF
>-|TRBJ2-1|TRBV27|TRBD2
TGTGCCAGCAGTTTAGGACTAGCGGGAGGAAATGAGCAGTTCTTC
CASSLGLAGGNEQFF
>once|TRBJ2-5|TRBV28|-
TGTGCCAGCAGTTTAAGGATTAGCAAGCAGACCCAGTACTTC
CASSLRISKQTQYF
>once|TRBJ2-1|TRBV6-1|TRBD2
TGTGCCAGCAGTGATAGCGGGAGGGCCTGGGATGAGCAGTTCTTC
CASSDSGRAWDEQFF
>-|TRBJ2-3|TRBV30|TRBD2
TGTGCCTGTTCCCAGGGAGGGAGGCTCGCAGATACGCAGTATTTT
CACSQGGRLADTQYF
>-|TRBJ1-1|TRBV5-4|TRBD1
TGTGCCAGCAGCCAGGGACAGTTGAACACTGAAGCTTTCTTT
CASSQGQLNTEAFF
>once|TRBJ2-7|TRBV18|TRBD1
TGTGCCAGCTCACCCCAACGGCAGGGGGAAGCCTACGAGCAGTACTTC
CASSPQRQGEAYEQYF
>-|TRBJ2-1|TRBV11-2|TRBD2
TGTGCCAGCAGCCCGACTAGCGGGATGAGGCATGAGCAGTTCTTC
CASSPTSGMRHEQFF
>-|TRBJ2-1|TRBV7-3|-
TGTGCCAGCAGCTTGTCGGCGGGTCCTCCCAATGAGCAGTTCTTC
CASSLSAGPPNEQFF
>-|TRBJ1-2|TRBV4-1|-
TGCGCCAGCAGCCAAAGATCAGGACTGAGAGCTAACTATGGCTACACCTTC
CASSQRSGLRANYGYTF
>-|TRBJ2-7|TRBV5-1|TRBD2
TGCGCCAGCAGCCTAGCGGACCGTCGGGACGAGCAGTACTTC
CASSLADRRDEQYF
>-|TRBJ1-1|TRBV9|TRBD1
TGTGCCAGCAGTGAGGGACAGGGGGCTGTGAGTTTCTTT
CASSEGQGAVSFF
>-|TRBJ2-1|TRBV10-2|TRBD2
TGCGCCAGCCGAAAACTAGCGGAGGTTGGCAATGAGCAGTTCTTC
CASRKLAEVGNEQFF
>once|TRBJ2-3|TRBV2|-
TGTGCCACCCTAATCCTAGGAGATACGCAGTATTTT
CATLILGDTQYF
>few|TRBJ1-1|TRBV27|-
TGTGCCAGCAGTTTAATCGGGTCGGGCACTGAAGCTTTCTTT
CASSLIGSGTEAFF
>-|TRBJ2-5|TRBV28|-
TGTGCCAGCAGTTTCTACCAAGAGACCCAGTACTTC
CASSFYQETQYF
>-|TRBJ1-3|TRBV28|-
TGTGCCGGCCGTGGGCAGGATGGAAACACCATATATTTT
CAGRGQDGNTIYF
>-|TRBJ1-2|TRBV27|-
TGTGCCAGCAGTTCACATCAGGGCAATGGCTACACCTTC
CASSSHQGNGYTF
>-|TRBJ2-7|TRBV10-2|-
TGCGCCAGTTGGGCCAGTGAATACGAGCAGTACTTC
CASWASEYEQYF
>-|TRBJ1-2|TRBV20-1|-
TGCAGTGCCCCGTCCGGGTATGGCTACACCTTC
CSAPSGYGYTF
>-|TRBJ2-1|TRBV19|TRBD2
TGTGCCAGTAGTATGGCGACTAGCGGGACCTATGAGCAGTTCTTC
CASSMATSGTYEQFF
>-|TRBJ1-3|TRBV29-1|TRBD1
TGCAGCGTTGACGGGGGACAGCTCTCTGGAAACACCATATATTTT
CSVDGGQLSGNTIYF
>-|TRBJ2-7|TRBV6-6|-
TGTGCCAGCAGTTATTCAGGGTCCTACGAGCAGTACTTC
CASSYSGSYEQYF
>once|TRBJ2-7|TRBV18|-
TGTGCCAGCTCAACCGGGACACAAAATTACGAGCAGTACTTC
CASSTGTQNYEQYF
>few|TRBJ1-1|TRBV29-1|TRBD1
TGCAGCGTTTTAAGACAGGGCGGAACTGAAGCTTTCTTT
CSVLRQGGTEAFF
>-|TRBJ2-7|TRBV5-8|-
TGTGCCAGCAGCCACTCGACAGAAAGCTACGAGCAGTACTTC
CASSHSTESYEQYF
>once|TRBJ1-2|TRBV6-5|-
TGTGCCAGCAGTTACTCGAGCCAGGCCATCTATGGCTACACCTTC
CASSYSSQAIYGYTF
>-|TRBJ2-7|TRBV6-6|-
TGTGCCAGCAGTCCGGCGGAGCTCCCCTACGAGCAGTACTTC
CASSPAELPYEQYF
>-|TRBJ2-7|TRBV4-3|TRBD2
TGCGCCAGCAGCCAAGATCTTACTAGCGGGAACTACGAGCAGTACTTC
CASSQDLTSGNYEQYF
>-|TRBJ2-7|TRBV6-1|-
TGTGCCAGCAGTGAGGGGGAGGCAGGGCAGTACTTC
CASSEGEAGQYF